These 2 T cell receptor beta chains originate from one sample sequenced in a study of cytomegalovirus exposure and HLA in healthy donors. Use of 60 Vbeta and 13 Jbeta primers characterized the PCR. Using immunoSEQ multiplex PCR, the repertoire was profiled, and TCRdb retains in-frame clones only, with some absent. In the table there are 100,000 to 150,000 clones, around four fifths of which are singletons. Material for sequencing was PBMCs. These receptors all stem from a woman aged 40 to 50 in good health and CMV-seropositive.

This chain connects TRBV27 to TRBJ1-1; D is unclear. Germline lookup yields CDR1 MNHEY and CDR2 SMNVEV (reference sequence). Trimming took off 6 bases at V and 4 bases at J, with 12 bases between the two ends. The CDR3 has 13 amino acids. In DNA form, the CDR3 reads TGTGCCAGCAGCCTAACCCCGGGCACTGAAGCTTTCTTT. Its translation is CASSLTPGTEAFF.

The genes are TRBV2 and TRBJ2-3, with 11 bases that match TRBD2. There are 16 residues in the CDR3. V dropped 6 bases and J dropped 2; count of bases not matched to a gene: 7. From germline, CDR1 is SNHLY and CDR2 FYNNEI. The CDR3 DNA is TGTGCCAGCAGGAGGGGACTAGCGGATTTCACAGATACGCAGTATTTT. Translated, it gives CASRRGLADFTDTQYF.